The clone carrying this T cell receptor beta chain was seen repeatedly, ten times or more. Germline values: CDR1 DFQATT, CDR2 SNEGSKA (reference sequence). The CDR3 extends over 14 amino acids. Trimming cost V 0 bases and J 3 bases, with 12 bases left between them. The source of the sample is a study of blood T cells in healthy people across ages. Then a second PCR, running about 6 to 11 cycles, was carried out with a sample-barcoded 5' primer and a J-beta primer mix. A tag from a template-switch adaptor with 12 random nucleotides marked each cDNA molecule. TCRdb reprocessed the 5' RACE reads via MiXCR and lists one record per CDR3 protein. The sample comprises some 1.4 million distinct CDR3 sequences, approximately 40% of which are singletons, and 7% to 9% rests with the top ten. Healthy individuals of Caucasian origin from Russia, aged about 6 to 100, served as donors. Each donor's blood draw was 7.5 to 10 milliliters of peripheral blood. Extractions gave at least 5.5 micrograms of total RNA per sample.

This receptor was obtained from a woman between 18 and 29 years old in good health. Sequencing was done on a sample of blood. The chain recombines TRBV20-1 with TRBJ2-7, with a possible D match to TRBD2 (5 bases). CDR3 bases: TGCAGTGCTAGAGAAGGACGTAGCGACTACGAGCAGTACTTC. Amino acids: CSAREGRSDYEQYF.